Given below is one T cell receptor (beta chain) in context. Antigen: not known. The entry originates in a study of CD8 T cells in ankylosing spondylitis. Study-level points and caveats: Within ankylosing spondylitis blood, a TCR beta motif made up of under 10 highly homologous variants appeared to be characteristic.

TCRdb re-analysed the 5' RACE reads in MiXCR, keeping a single row per CDR3 protein. The repertoire has 450,000 or so distinct CDR3 sequences, 25% to 30% of them found once; the top ten carry over 0.8%. With 4 bases removed from V and 10 bases from J, the gap between germline ends came to 16 bases. CDR3 length: 14 residues. CDR1 is SGHDN, CDR2 FVKESK, per germline. The sample comprised blood, either unsorted or a sorted T cell fraction (not recorded which). The TCR sequence derives from a male donor with ankylosing spondylitis. The chain uses TRBV14 and TRBJ2-2; no clear D gene. CDR3 coding DNA: TGTGCCAGCAGCCCGAACCGCCTTAGTGAGGAGCTGTTTTTT. Residues: CASSPNRLSEELFF.